A selection of T cell receptor beta chains follows, all from one sample in a study of blood T cell repertoires in COVID-19. Libraries were prepared by immunoSEQ multiplex PCR; TCRdb keeps only in-frame clonotypes and omits some of them. The sample holds around 65,000 clones, 60% to 80% seen once. The sequenced material came from peripheral blood. The source of these receptors is a human donor in a cohort sampled during active COVID-19. CDR3s include the opening cysteine and the closing phenylalanine or tryptophan. The order of the fields is D gene, J gene, clone size, V gene, CDR3 DNA, CDR3 protein. The D gene is left open where the match is weak. Rows give clone size only sometimes, using once, few, many, or a class for an expanded clone.

-	TRBJ2-3	-	TRBV5-1	TGCGCCAGCAGCTTGGCCCGGGACACTACGCAGTATTTT	CASSLARDTTQYF
TRBD1	TRBJ2-3	-	TRBV24-1	TGTGCCACCAGTGACCTCCGACAGGGGGGACGCACAGATACGCAGTATTTT	CATSDLRQGGRTDTQYF
TRBD1	TRBJ2-7	-	TRBV6-5	TGTGCCAGCGTCCGCGGGGGACAGGGGGCGCGTGAGCAGTACTTC	CASVRGGQGAREQYF
TRBD2	TRBJ2-7	once	TRBV5-1	TGCGCCAGCAAAGTATCAGTAGCGGGAGGCGAGCAGTACTTC	CASKVSVAGGEQYF
TRBD2	TRBJ2-3	-	TRBV28	TGTGCCAGCAGTTTATCTGGGGCGGGAGGCCCAGATACGCAGTATTTT	CASSLSGAGGPDTQYF
-	TRBJ2-7	-	TRBV5-1	TGCGCCAGCAGCTTGAATGCGGGCTACGAGCAGTACTTC	CASSLNAGYEQYF
TRBD2	TRBJ2-3	-	TRBV7-9	TGTGCCAGCAGCTTAGGAAGCGGGGGCCCTAGAAGGACAGATACGCAGTATTTT	CASSLGSGGPRRTDTQYF
TRBD2	TRBJ2-2	-	TRBV6-4	TGTGCCAGCAGAGCCCTAGCGGGAAACACCGGGGAGCTGTTTTTT	CASRALAGNTGELFF
-	TRBJ2-1	-	TRBV24-1	TGTGCCACCAGTGATTTATCCCAGGGGCGGGATGAGCAGTTCTTC	CATSDLSQGRDEQFF
-	TRBJ2-2	few	TRBV7-9	TGTGCCAGCAGCTTACTGCCCTTCGTGGACACTGCGAACACCGGGGAGCTGTTTTTT	CASSLLPFVDTANTGELFF
TRBD1	TRBJ2-2	-	TRBV2	TGTGCCAGCAGGGAAGGGGGACAGGCGCCCTCCGGGGAGCTGTTTTTT	CASREGGQAPSGELFF
-	TRBJ1-5	-	TRBV1	TGCACCAGCAGCTTCTCGGAGGACCATCAGCCCCAGCATTTT	CTSSFSEDHQPQHF
TRBD1	TRBJ1-2	-	TRBV5-1	TGCGCCAGCAGCTTACAGGGGGGGAACTATGGCTACACCTTC	CASSLQGGNYGYTF
TRBD2	TRBJ2-3	once	TRBV5-1	TGCGCCAGCAGCATGGGACTAGCGGGAGACGTTCGTGGAGATACGCAGTATTTT	CASSMGLAGDVRGDTQYF
TRBD2	TRBJ2-5	-	TRBV11-1	TGTGCCAGCAGCTTAGGGACTAGCGGCCTCCAAGAGACCCAGTACTTC	CASSLGTSGLQETQYF
TRBD1	TRBJ1-4	-	TRBV4-2	TGTGCCAGCAGCCAAGACGGGACAGCTGAAAAACTGTTTTTT	CASSQDGTAEKLFF
-	TRBJ1-3	-	TRBV30	TGTGCCTGGATCCCCGGGGGGCACTCTGGAAACACCATATATTTT	CAWIPGGHSGNTIYF
-	TRBJ2-7	-	TRBV3-1/TRBV3-2	TGTGCCAGCAGCCACACTTCCTACGAGCAGTACTTC	CASSHTSYEQYF
-	TRBJ2-7	-	TRBV5-1	TGCGCCAGCAGCTTGGCCTTAGCGGCCTACGAGCAGTACTTC	CASSLALAAYEQYF
-	TRBJ2-2	-	TRBV5-1	TGCGCCAGCAGCTTGGGAGGAAGAACCGGGGAGCTGTTTTTT	CASSLGGRTGELFF
TRBD1	TRBJ1-4	-	TRBV6-1	TGTGCCAGCAGTGACGGGACAGCTAATGAAAAACTGTTTTTT	CASSDGTANEKLFF
TRBD1	TRBJ2-1	-	TRBV5-4	TGTGCCAGCAGCTTGGAGGGGACAGGGAGCGATGAGCAGTTCTTC	CASSLEGTGSDEQFF
TRBD1	TRBJ2-2	-	TRBV4-1	TGCGCCAGCAGCCAAGGGCCCTCTCCGGGACAGGGGAACACCGGGGAGCTGTTTTTT	CASSQGPSPGQGNTGELFF
TRBD1	TRBJ2-4	-	TRBV11-3	TGTGCCAGCAGCACAACGGGACAGAATATTCAGTACTTC	CASSTTGQNIQYF
TRBD2	TRBJ2-1	-	TRBV27	TGTGCCAGCAGTGCGGGGCTAGCGGGTAGCTCCTACAATGAGCAGTTCTTC	CASSAGLAGSSYNEQFF
TRBD1	TRBJ1-5	-	TRBV19	TGTGCCAGTAGTAGTTGGTGGAGCGACAGGGGATCCAATCAGCCCCAGCATTTT	CASSSWWSDRGSNQPQHF
-	TRBJ2-1	-	TRBV18	TGTGCCAGCTCACCAGGAGCGGGCCCAGGGAATGAGCAGTTCTTC	CASSPGAGPGNEQFF
-	TRBJ1-5	-	TRBV19	TGTGCCAGTAGTATGGGAGGGGAGGGTCAGCCCCAGCATTTT	CASSMGGEGQPQHF
TRBD1	TRBJ1-1	-	TRBV7-9	TGTGCCAGCAACACAGGGGGCAGGACCACACAGAACACTGAAGCTTTCTTT	CASNTGGRTTQNTEAFF
TRBD1	TRBJ1-5	-	TRBV7-2	TGTGCCAGCAGCTGGGGGACAGGGGGCAATCAGCCCCAGCATTTT	CASSWGTGGNQPQHF
TRBD2	TRBJ2-1	-	TRBV19	TGTGCCAGTAGTAGCCGACTAGCGGGAGGGAGGAATGAGCAGTTCTTC	CASSSRLAGGRNEQFF
TRBD1	TRBJ1-4	-	TRBV19	TGTGCCAGTAGGACAGGGGGCGCGCATGAAAAACTGTTTTTT	CASRTGGAHEKLFF
-	TRBJ2-3	-	TRBV7-2	TGTGCCAGCAGCCTACATTCAGGGACTGGGGAGAATACGCAGTATTTT	CASSLHSGTGENTQYF
TRBD2	TRBJ2-3	few	TRBV6-6	TGTGCCAGCAGCTCAAACAACCCGGGACTAGCGACTCGGACAGATACGCAGTATTTT	CASSSNNPGLATRTDTQYF
TRBD1	TRBJ1-6	-	TRBV5-1	TGCGCCAGCAGCTCTCGACAGGGGAGTAGGACCTATAATTCACCCCTCCACTTT	CASSSRQGSRTYNSPLHF
TRBD2	TRBJ2-5	-	TRBV10-3	TGTGCCATCAGTGCTAGCGGGGCTGAGACCCAGTACTTC	CAISASGAETQYF
TRBD1	TRBJ2-7	-	TRBV19	TGTGCCAGTAGTGCGAGACAGGGCTCCTACGAGCAGTACTTC	CASSARQGSYEQYF
TRBD1	TRBJ2-3	-	TRBV19	TGTGCCAGCAGTGACAGGGTTGGTGCAGATACGCAGTATTTT	CASSDRVGADTQYF
-	TRBJ2-7	-	TRBV7-2	TGTGCCAGCAGCCTCGACAGGCAACGCTACGAGCAGTACTTC	CASSLDRQRYEQYF
-	TRBJ1-4	-	TRBV27	TGTGCCAGCAGTCGACAGGCGGCGAATAATGAAAAACTGTTTTTT	CASSRQAANNEKLFF
-	TRBJ2-5	-	TRBV10-3	TGTGCCATCAGTGAGTCGGAGGGGGCGGGTGAGACCCAGTACTTC	CAISESEGAGETQYF
TRBD2	TRBJ2-3	few	TRBV6-4	TGTGCCAGCAGTGACGGAGCGGGGGGGTCCACAGATACGCAGTATTTT	CASSDGAGGSTDTQYF
TRBD1	TRBJ1-2	-	TRBV3-1/TRBV3-2	TGTGCCAGCAGCCAAGATCTAACAGGGGGAGGCTACACCTTC	CASSQDLTGGGYTF
-	TRBJ2-5	-	TRBV15	TGTGCCACCAGCAGAGATTCGGGGTACCAAGAGACCCAGTACTTC	CATSRDSGYQETQYF
-	TRBJ1-5	once	TRBV19	TGTGCCAGTAGTTCACAGGGAGATCAGCCCCAGCATTTT	CASSSQGDQPQHF
-	TRBJ2-7	-	TRBV10-3	TGTGCCATCCACGGAGGGGACGACGAGCAGTACTTC	CAIHGGDDEQYF
TRBD1	TRBJ1-1	few	TRBV12-3/TRBV12-4	TGTGCCAGCAGGGTGGACAGGAGCACTGAAGCTTTCTTT	CASRVDRSTEAFF
-	TRBJ1-1	-	TRBV7-2	TGTGCCAGCAGCTTCCAGGGGATGATCACTGAAGCTTTCTTT	CASSFQGMITEAFF
-	TRBJ1-1	many	TRBV19	TGTGCCAGTAGTTCGGGAAGGATGAACACTGAAGCTTTCTTT	CASSSGRMNTEAFF
-	TRBJ2-3	-	TRBV6-2/TRBV6-3	TGTGCCAGCAGTTACCTTGCAGATACGCAGTATTTT	CASSYLADTQYF
-	TRBJ2-7	-	TRBV5-1	TGCGCCAGCAGACCCGCTGGAGGACCCTACGAGCAGTACTTC	CASRPAGGPYEQYF
TRBD1	TRBJ1-5	-	TRBV5-6	TGTGCCAGCAGCTTAAGGGACAGGGGCGGTCAGCCCCAGCATTTT	CASSLRDRGGQPQHF
-	TRBJ1-1	-	TRBV19	TGTGCCAGTACCCTCCCGGGGGGCCGGACTGAAGCTTTCTTT	CASTLPGGRTEAFF
TRBD2	TRBJ2-2	few	TRBV5-4	TGTGCCAGCAGCCGGGAGGCCTTGATGAACACCGGGGAGCTGTTTTTT	CASSREALMNTGELFF
-	TRBJ1-2	-	TRBV4-2	TGTGCCAGCAGCCAAGCATTCGGGAACTATGGCTACACCTTC	CASSQAFGNYGYTF